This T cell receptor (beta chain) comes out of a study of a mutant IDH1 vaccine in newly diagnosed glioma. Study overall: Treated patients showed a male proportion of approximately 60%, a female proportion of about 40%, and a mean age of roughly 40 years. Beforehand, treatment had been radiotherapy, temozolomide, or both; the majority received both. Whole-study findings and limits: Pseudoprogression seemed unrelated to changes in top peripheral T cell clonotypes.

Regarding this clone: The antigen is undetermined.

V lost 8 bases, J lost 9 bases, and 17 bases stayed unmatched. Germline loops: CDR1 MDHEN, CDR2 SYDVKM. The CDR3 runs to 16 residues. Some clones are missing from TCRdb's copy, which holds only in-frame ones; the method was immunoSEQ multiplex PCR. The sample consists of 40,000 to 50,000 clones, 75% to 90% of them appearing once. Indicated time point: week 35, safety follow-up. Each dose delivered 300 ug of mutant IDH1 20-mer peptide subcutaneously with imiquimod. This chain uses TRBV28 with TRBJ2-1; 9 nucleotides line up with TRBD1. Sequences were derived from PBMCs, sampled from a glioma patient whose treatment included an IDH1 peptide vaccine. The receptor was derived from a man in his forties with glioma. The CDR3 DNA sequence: TGTGCCAGCCGACAGGGGGGCCGGTCGGCCTTTGGTGAGCAGTTCTTC. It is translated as CASRQGGRSAFGEQFF.